Ten or more counts support the clone carrying this T cell receptor beta chain. Its antigen is still unknown. These data are taken from a study of early T cells in non-severe SARS-CoV-2 infection. About the research overall: Sequencing of bulk RNA from unsorted whole blood was done, without chain pairing.

Study results and limitations: VDJdb matching skewed toward anti-spike CD8 responses, missing private and CD4 specificities.

Individual cDNA molecules were tagged with unique molecular identifiers. TCRdb re-called the 5' RACE reads through MiXCR, storing one row per CDR3 protein. Of around 100,000 distinct CDR3 sequences in the sample, approximately 16% are singletons; the top ten hold about 1.3%. This CDR3 region has 15 residues. Germline V gene data show CDR1 as KGHSH and CDR2 as LQKENI. V was trimmed by 2 bases and J by 5 bases, leaving 15 bases between them. The sequence came from an adult who was a healthcare worker with PCR-confirmed SARS-CoV-2 infection or an uninfected control (not recorded which). Sequencing was carried out using whole blood. V gene TRBV18 combines with J gene TRBJ1-1, with TRBD1 as a possible D gene (5 bases). The CDR3 here is CASSPWGELGTEAFF. For the CDR3, the DNA is TGTGCCAGCTCACCATGGGGGGAGTTGGGGACTGAAGCTTTCTTT.